One sample yielded the 21 T cell receptor beta chains listed below, sequenced in a study of blood T cell repertoires in COVID-19. Sequencing used immunoSEQ multiplex PCR; TCRdb keeps in-frame clones, though not all of them. The top ten hold roughly 5.2% of the sample, which has roughly 40,000 clones, roughly nine tenths seen once. Sequences were obtained from peripheral blood. Source of these receptors: a human donor in a cohort sampled during active COVID-19.

In nucleotides, the CDR3 is TGTGCCAGCAGTCCAGGGGATACGCAGTATTTT. As protein: CASSPGDTQYF. This sequence joins TRBV12-3 or TRBV12-4 and TRBJ2-3; a weak D match, TRBD1 (5 bases). V lost 5 bases to trimming and J lost 6 bases, with 6 bases between them. CDR3 length equals 11 residues.

This clone was seen more than once but under ten times. CDR3 loop: CASSQDYHSGRGSGEQYF. CDR3 sequence (DNA): TGCGCCAGCAGCCAAGATTATCATAGCGGGAGGGGTTCGGGAGAGCAGTACTTC. The chain links TRBV4-3 to TRBJ2-7; 11 nucleotides match TRBD2. The ends lost 0 bases at V and 7 bases at J; junction bases unmatched: 14. The germline gives CDR1 LGHNA, CDR2 YSLEER. The CDR3 length is 18 residues.

The chain combines TRBV14 with TRBJ2-1, with TRBD1 identical over 7 bases. The CDR3 spans 19 residues. The germline CDR1 and CDR2 sequences are SGHDN and FVKESK. The V gene end was trimmed by 0 bases and the J gene end by 0 bases; junction bases not matched to a gene: 11. The DNA for the CDR3 is TGTGCCAGCAGCCAAGACGTACGATCCCGGGACAGCTCCTACAATGAGCAGTTCTTC. Translation gives CASSQDVRSRDSSYNEQFF.

The rearrangement links TRBV3-1 (or the pseudogene TRBV3-2) to TRBJ1-2; TRBD1 might be the D (5 bases). CDR3 length: 16 amino acids. The germline V and J ends were trimmed by 4 bases and 5 bases, with 20 bases remaining between them. Germline CDR1 is LGHDT and CDR2 is YNNKEL (reference sequence). The CDR3 spells CASSPMSLDRKYGYTF. CDR3 DNA: TGTGCCAGCAGCCCCATGTCCCTTGACAGAAAATATGGCTACACCTTC.

The chain couples TRBV5-4 to TRBJ1-2; 7 bases line up with TRBD1. This CDR3 spans 15 amino acids. Germline CDR1 SGHNT, CDR2 YYREEE (reference sequence). The V gene end was trimmed by 0 bases and the J gene end by 0 bases; junction bases not matched to a gene: 2. This chain's CDR3 is CASSLGQGPNYGYTF. The CDR3 nucleotides read TGTGCCAGCAGCTTGGGACAGGGACCTAACTATGGCTACACCTTC.

This chain links TRBV7-8 with TRBJ1-1; possibly TRBD1 for D (5 bases). Germline V lookup: CDR1 SGHVS, CDR2 FQNEAQ. The CDR3 is made up of 13 amino acids. Deletions cut 3 bases from V and 1 base from J, with 6 bases between. The DNA of the CDR3 is TGTGCCAGCAGCTTTGGGGCGAACACTGAAGCTTTCTTT. It codes for CASSFGANTEAFF.

This clone was seen just once. J is TRBJ1-4 and V is TRBV30; 8 bases align to TRBD1. CDR3 length: 15 residues. Germline V gene sequence: CDR1 GTSNPN, CDR2 SVGIG (reference sequence). The V segment lost 1 base and the J segment 5 bases; nucleotides outside the gene matches: 6. The DNA of the CDR3 is TGTGCCTGGAGTGAAGGGACAGGAGGAAATGAAAAACTGTTTTTT. It yields the protein CAWSEGTGGNEKLFF.

This clone showed up just once. The genes are TRBV11-3 and TRBJ2-3; D is possibly TRBD1 (6 bases). The CDR3 is 18 amino acids. Germline V gene lookup returns CDR1 SGHNT and CDR2 YENEEA. CDR3 amino acids: CASLLGDKGGTSTDTQYF. The CDR3 nucleotides read TGTGCTAGCCTCCTAGGGGACAAAGGGGGAACTAGCACAGATACGCAGTATTTT. Complete variable domain (other parts from reference TRBV11-3 and TRBJ2-3): EAGVVQSPRYKIIEKKQPVAFWCNPISGHNTLYWYLQNLGQGPELLIRYENEEAVDDSQLPKDRFSAERLKGVDSTLKIQPAELGDSAVYLCASLLGDKGGTSTDTQYFGPGTRLTVL.

The chain links TRBV6-2 or TRBV6-3 to TRBJ1-3; D is undetermined. V lost 2 bases and J lost 4, with 15 bases in between. Germline CDR1 is MNHEY and CDR2 is SVGEGT. The CDR3 is made up of 16 amino acids. CDR3 nucleotide sequence: TGTGCCAGCAGTTACGGCGGTAACCTTTCCGGAAACACCATATATTTT. This translates into CASSYGGNLSGNTIYF.

The genes are TRBV7-6 and TRBJ2-1, with 7 bases lining up with TRBD1. The CDR3 spans 13 residues. Germline-derived CDR1 and CDR2 are SGHVS and FNYEAQ. V shed 1 base and J 8 bases; nucleotides not matched to a gene: 2. CDR3 nucleotide sequence: TGTGCCAGCAGCTTAGGACAGGGCTATGAGCAGTTCTTC. It specifies CASSLGQGYEQFF.

The chain links TRBV14 to TRBJ2-1; 12 bases agree with TRBD2. The V gene end was trimmed by 1 base and the J gene end by 12 bases; junction bases not matched to a gene: 7. Germline CDR1 SGHDN, CDR2 FVKESK. CDR3 length equals 15 residues. The CDR3 region is CASSQASSGRAVQFF. CDR3 DNA sequence: TGTGCCAGCAGCCAAGCATCTAGCGGGAGGGCCGTGCAGTTCTTC.

V is TRBV18 and J is TRBJ2-7; perhaps TRBD2 as D (6 bases). Trimming cost V 0 bases and J 3 bases, with 12 bases left between them. The CDR3 has 15 residues. Germline CDR1 and CDR2: KGHSH and LQKENI. This chain's CDR3 is CASSPPGTGFYEQYF. The CDR3 nucleotides read TGTGCCAGCTCACCACCGGGGACTGGATTCTACGAGCAGTACTTC.

J is TRBJ1-6 and V is TRBV10-2; 8 bases map to TRBD1. Trimming at V came to 3 bases and at J to 7 bases, leaving 8 bases not matched to a gene. In germline, CDR1 is WSHSY, CDR2 SAAADI. CDR3 length equals 16 residues. CDR3 residues: CASSDYRTGRNSPLHF. Written as DNA, the CDR3 is TGCGCCAGCAGTGACTACCGGACAGGGCGGAATTCACCCCTCCACTTT.

The chain couples TRBV7-8 to TRBJ1-1, with 7 bases aligning to TRBD1. The CDR3 is 14 residues long. In germline, CDR1 is SGHVS, CDR2 FQNEAQ. V shed 4 bases and J 2 bases; nucleotides not matched to a gene: 4. The CDR3 region is CASSYRGGNTEAFF. In nucleotides, the CDR3 is TGTGCCAGCAGCTACAGGGGAGGTAACACTGAAGCTTTCTTT.

The chain recombines TRBV9 with TRBJ1-4; weak D call: TRBD1 (6 bases). Germline-derived CDR1 and CDR2 are SGDLS and YYNGEE. This CDR3 spans 15 amino acids. Between the trimmed V and J ends, which lost 0 bases and 6 bases, there was a span of 12 bases. The CDR3 DNA is TGTGCCAGCAGCGTAGCTCCGGGACAAGATGAAAAACTGTTTTTT. Amino acids: CASSVAPGQDEKLFF.

This chain links TRBV13 with TRBJ2-5; 11 bases match TRBD2. Germline CDR1 and CDR2: PRHDT and FYEKMQ (reference sequence). The length of the CDR3 is 19 residues. V lost 3 bases to trimming and J lost 2 bases; unmatched junction nucleotides: 14. CDR3 sequence: CASSFLRVAGGPGQETQYF. CDR3 coding DNA: TGTGCCAGCAGCTTCCTTCGGGTAGCGGGGGGGCCCGGACAAGAGACCCAGTACTTC.

The genes are TRBV9 and TRBJ1-2; no definite D call. Germline V CDR1 and CDR2: SGDLS, YYNGEE. This CDR3 comprises 13 residues. Trimming took off 4 bases at V and 7 bases at J, with 14 bases between the two ends. The CDR3 sequence: CASSQTVTFGYTF. The CDR3 DNA reads as TGTGCCAGCAGCCAGACGGTGACTTTTGGCTACACCTTC.

The V and J genes are TRBV27 and TRBJ2-7; 9 bases fit TRBD2. The germline V gene has CDR1 MNHEY and CDR2 SMNVEV (reference sequence). After removal of 3 bases from V and 2 bases from J, the junction contained 5 bases not matched to a gene. The CDR3 spans 15 residues. The CDR3 bases are TGTGCCAGCAGTTTTTTCGGGACTAGCACCTACGAGCAGTACTTC. It is translated as CASSFFGTSTYEQYF.

This clone was detected once. This chain uses TRBV7-6 with TRBJ2-2, with a possible D match to TRBD1 (6 bases). Germline V gives CDR1 SGHVS, CDR2 FNYEAQ. This CDR3 region has 19 residues. V was trimmed by 3 bases and J by 2 bases, leaving 22 bases between them. As DNA, the CDR3 is TGTGCCAGCAGCTTGCCCCTGGGACCTACTGGGGGCAACACCGGGGAGCTGTTTTTT. This gives the protein CASSLPLGPTGGNTGELFF.

This clone appeared a few times. The chain employs TRBV19 and TRBJ2-1, with 11 bases matching TRBD2. The CDR3 consists of 15 residues. Germline trimming cut 3 bases from V and 9 bases from J; bases unmatched to any gene: 7. CDR1 and CDR2 (germline): LNHDA, SQIVND (reference sequence). Here the CDR3 reads CASSIRLAGRSEQFF. The CDR3 DNA follows: TGTGCCAGTAGTATTAGACTAGCGGGACGTTCTGAGCAGTTCTTC.

V usage is TRBV6-5 and J usage is TRBJ2-5; 9 bases line up with TRBD1. The J segment lost 1 base and the V segment lost 6 bases, leaving 6 bases of the junction unmatched. The CDR3 extends over 15 amino acids. Germline V gives CDR1 MNHEY, CDR2 SVGAGI. This chain's CDR3 is CASSPRDRAQETQYF. Here the CDR3 DNA reads TGTGCCAGCAGCCCCCGGGACAGGGCCCAAGAGACCCAGTACTTC.